This TCR beta chain appears in the sequencing data of a study of patients and donors after allogeneic stem cell transplantation. TCRdb called the RT-PCR reads again in MiXCR, with one record for every CDR3 protein. The repertoire holds 920,000 or so distinct CDR3 sequences, with approximately 18% as singletons. The germline V gene encodes CDR1 SGHAT and CDR2 FQDESV (reference sequence). J gave up 1 base and V 5 bases, and 13 bases lay outside the gene matches. The CDR3 consists of 19 residues. This clonotype was detected a few times. This chain links TRBV11-1 with TRBJ2-2; 10 bases map to TRBD2. Sequencing was carried out using blood, either unsorted or a sorted T cell fraction (not recorded which). This TCR was recovered from a human donor who was either an allogeneic HSCT recipient or a stem cell or donor lymphocyte infusion donor (not recorded which). It is not recorded whose cells these are; they may come from a transplant donor. The CDR3 DNA reads TGTGCCAGCAGCCGGTGGACCTCTAGCGGGAGTCGGAACACCGGGGAGCTGTTTTTT. Its protein is CASSRWTSSGSRNTGELFF.